Listed below are T cell receptor beta chains from one sample, sequenced in a study of CD8+ T cells in alopecia areata. Measured with immunoSEQ multiplex PCR; TCRdb has only the in-frame clones, and not every one. The sample consists of 150,000 to 200,000 clones, 50% to 70% of them appearing once. The sequencing here drew on CD4+ T cells sorted from blood, taken at week 0. Receptors originate from a human donor with alopecia areata. The CDR3 runs from the conserved cysteine through the conserved F or W. The order of the fields is J gene, D gene, CDR3 length, V gene, clone size, CDR3 protein, CDR3 DNA. D genes are given only for firm matches. A row's size may be missing; if present it is once, few, many or a size class.

TRBJ1-5 . 13 TRBV7-2 once CASSFSANGAQHF TGTGCCAGCAGCTTCTCAGCCAATGGAGCCCAGCATTTT
TRBJ1-1 TRBD1 12 TRBV5-1 . CASNRGMGEAFF TGCGCCAGCAACAGGGGTATGGGTGAAGCTTTCTTT
TRBJ2-1 . 14 TRBV5-1 . CASSWSGPYNEQFF TGCGCCAGCAGTTGGAGCGGGCCCTACAATGAGCAGTTCTTC
TRBJ2-1 . 11 TRBV6-6 few CASSPSDEQFF TGTGCCAGCAGTCCCAGCGATGAGCAGTTCTTC
TRBJ2-7 . 14 TRBV5-1 . CASSLEPGTYEQYF TGCGCCAGCAGCTTGGAGCCAGGTACCTACGAGCAGTACTTC
TRBJ1-5 . 15 TRBV4-1 . CASSQEGLIHQPQHF TGCGCCAGCAGCCAAGAGGGTCTTATCCATCAGCCCCAGCATTTT
TRBJ1-2 . 15 TRBV5-6 . CASSRRSAPDYGYTF TGTGCCAGCAGCCGACGCTCGGCCCCCGACTATGGCTACACCTTC
TRBJ2-3 TRBD2 18 TRBV27 few CASSSHRLSGGAGDTQYF TGTGCCAGCAGCAGCCACAGACTTAGCGGGGGGGCGGGAGATACGCAGTATTTT
TRBJ2-1 . 14 TRBV5-6 . CASSLIGVGNEQFF TGTGCCAGCAGCTTAATTGGAGTTGGGAATGAGCAGTTCTTC
TRBJ1-1 TRBD1 13 TRBV7-9 . CASSDRPTGRAFF TGTGCCAGCAGCGACAGACCGACAGGGAGGGCTTTCTTT
TRBJ2-1 . 14 TRBV30 . CAWRTGLLFDEQFF TGTGCCTGGAGGACGGGACTTCTATTCGATGAGCAGTTCTTC
TRBJ2-3 TRBD2 15 TRBV30 . CAWSIGGGAVDTQYF TGTGCCTGGAGTATCGGCGGGGGGGCCGTAGATACGCAGTATTTT
TRBJ1-2 TRBD1 15 TRBV5-1 . CASSLRGGGSDGYTF TGCGCCAGCAGCCTGAGGGGAGGGGGCTCGGATGGCTACACCTTC
TRBJ1-2 TRBD1 14 TRBV29-1 few CSVEKGGQGDGYTF TGCAGCGTTGAAAAGGGAGGACAGGGTGATGGCTACACCTTC
TRBJ2-5 TRBD2 15 TRBV30 . CAWSVQRGAGGAQYF TGTGCCTGGAGTGTACAGCGGGGGGCCGGCGGGGCCCAGTACTTC
TRBJ2-7 . 12 TRBV29-1 . CSVSPSSYEQYF TGCAGCGTTTCACCCAGCTCCTACGAGCAGTACTTC
TRBJ1-5 TRBD1 15 TRBV5-1 . CASSWDRGPNQPQHF TGCGCCAGCAGCTGGGACAGGGGGCCAAATCAGCCCCAGCATTTT
TRBJ2-7 . 12 TRBV11-3 . CASSPSEGEQYF TGTGCCAGCAGCCCCTCGGAAGGTGAGCAGTACTTC
TRBJ2-7 TRBD2 14 TRBV4-2 . CASSPGGRSYEQYF TGTGCCAGCAGCCCGGGGGGGCGGTCCTACGAGCAGTACTTC
TRBJ1-1 TRBD1 14 TRBV29-1 . CSVALRQGDTEAFF TGCAGCGTTGCCTTGCGACAGGGGGACACTGAAGCTTTCTTT
TRBJ1-2 . 15 TRBV5-1 . CASSPGVRGNYGYTF TGCGCCAGCAGCCCGGGGGTCAGGGGCAACTATGGCTACACCTTC
TRBJ1-5 TRBD1 18 TRBV2 . CASRTTWDSDWSNQPQHF TGTGCCAGCAGGACTACCTGGGACAGTGATTGGAGCAATCAGCCCCAGCATTTT
TRBJ2-3 . 16 TRBV7-2 . CASSLGSGYGADTQYF TGTGCCAGCAGCCTGGGCTCGGGGTACGGCGCAGATACGCAGTATTTT
TRBJ2-3 . 14 TRBV29-1 . CSVDPSGGTDTQYF TGCAGCGTTGACCCCAGTGGTGGCACAGATACGCAGTATTTT
TRBJ2-6 . 19 TRBV5-6 . CASSSVGGRSSSGANVLTF TGTGCCAGCAGCTCAGTGGGTGGACGTTCTAGCTCTGGGGCCAACGTCCTGACTTTC
TRBJ2-2 . 14 TRBV11-3 . CASSHGWDAGELFF TGTGCCAGCAGCCACGGTTGGGACGCCGGGGAGCTGTTTTTT
TRBJ1-1 . 15 TRBV29-1 . CSVESKIRLNTEAFF TGCAGCGTTGAAAGTAAAATCAGATTGAACACTGAAGCTTTCTTT
TRBJ2-1 . 13 TRBV13 few CASSYTGTTNPFF TGTGCCAGCAGCTACACCGGGACCACCAATCCGTTCTTC
TRBJ1-1 TRBD1 14 TRBV19 . CARVIDRGNTEAFF TGTGCCAGGGTTATCGACAGGGGGAACACTGAAGCTTTCTTT
TRBJ2-7 . 13 TRBV7-3 . CASSLSQGNEQYF TGTGCCAGCAGCTTGTCACAGGGTAACGAGCAGTACTTC
TRBJ2-7 TRBD1 13 TRBV29-1 once CSVVRTGGYEQYF TGCAGCGTCGTGCGGACAGGGGGCTACGAGCAGTACTTC
TRBJ1-1 . 12 TRBV29-1 . CSTRDGNTEAFF TGCAGCACCAGGGACGGGAACACTGAAGCTTTCTTT
TRBJ2-3 . 16 TRBV4-2 . CASSQEFGGGTDTQYF TGTGCCAGCAGCCAAGAATTTGGAGGGGGGACAGATACGCAGTATTTT
TRBJ2-1 . 15 TRBV7-9 few CASSLAIRSYNEQFF TGTGCCAGCAGCTTAGCAATACGTTCCTACAATGAGCAGTTCTTC
TRBJ1-1 TRBD1 13 TRBV2 . CASMRTGNTEAFF TGTGCCAGCATGCGGACAGGGAACACTGAAGCTTTCTTT
TRBJ1-1 . 12 TRBV29-1 few CSGRGGDTEAFF TGCAGCGGGAGGGGTGGGGACACTGAAGCTTTCTTT
TRBJ2-7 . 15 TRBV19 many CASSSQTTNSYEQYF TGTGCCAGTAGCAGCCAGACCACCAACTCCTACGAGCAGTACTTC
TRBJ2-1 . 12 TRBV29-1 few CSVERQANEQFF TGCAGCGTTGAGAGGCAGGCCAATGAGCAGTTCTTC
TRBJ1-1 . 14 TRBV6-1 . CASSLSRVDTEAFF TGTGCCAGCAGTCTTTCCAGGGTAGACACTGAAGCTTTCTTT
TRBJ1-5 TRBD1 14 TRBV19 few CASDTGGGRQPQHF TGTGCCAGTGATACAGGGGGCGGGAGACAGCCCCAGCATTTT
TRBJ1-1 . 13 TRBV6-5 . CASSPTGHTEAFF TGTGCCAGCAGTCCGACCGGGCACACTGAAGCTTTCTTT
TRBJ2-1 . 14 TRBV11-2 . CASLPTNSYNEQFF TGTGCCAGCCTTCCTACAAACTCCTACAATGAGCAGTTCTTC